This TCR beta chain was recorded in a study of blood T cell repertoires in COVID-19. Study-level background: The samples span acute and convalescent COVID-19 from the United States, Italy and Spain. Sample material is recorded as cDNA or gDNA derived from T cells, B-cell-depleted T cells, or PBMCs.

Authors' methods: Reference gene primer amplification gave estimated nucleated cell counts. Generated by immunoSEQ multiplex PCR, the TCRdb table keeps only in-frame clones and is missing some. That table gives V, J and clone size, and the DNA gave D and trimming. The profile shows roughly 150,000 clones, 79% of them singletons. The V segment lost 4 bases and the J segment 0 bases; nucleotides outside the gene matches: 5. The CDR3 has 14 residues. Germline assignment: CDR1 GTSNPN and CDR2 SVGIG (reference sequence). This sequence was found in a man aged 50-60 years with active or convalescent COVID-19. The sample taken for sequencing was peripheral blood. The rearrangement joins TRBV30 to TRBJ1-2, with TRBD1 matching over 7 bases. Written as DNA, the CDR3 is TGTGCCTGGACTTCAGGGACAGCTAACTATGGCTACACCTTC. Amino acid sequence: CAWTSGTANYGYTF.